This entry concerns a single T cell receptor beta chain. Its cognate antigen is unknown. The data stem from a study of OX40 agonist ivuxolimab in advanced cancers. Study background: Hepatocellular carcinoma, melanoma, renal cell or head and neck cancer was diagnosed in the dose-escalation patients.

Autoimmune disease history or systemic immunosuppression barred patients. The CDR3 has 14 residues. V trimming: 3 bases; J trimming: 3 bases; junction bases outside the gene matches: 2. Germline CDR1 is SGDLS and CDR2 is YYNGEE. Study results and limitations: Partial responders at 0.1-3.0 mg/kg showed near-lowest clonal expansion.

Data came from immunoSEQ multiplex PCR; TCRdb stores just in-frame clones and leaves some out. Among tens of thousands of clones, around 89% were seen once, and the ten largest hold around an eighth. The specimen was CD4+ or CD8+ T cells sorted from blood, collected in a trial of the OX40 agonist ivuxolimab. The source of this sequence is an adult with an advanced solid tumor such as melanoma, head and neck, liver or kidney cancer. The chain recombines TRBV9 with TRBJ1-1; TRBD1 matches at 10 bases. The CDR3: CASSAGTGDTEAFF. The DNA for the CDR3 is TGTGCCAGCAGCGCCGGGACAGGGGACACTGAAGCTTTCTTT.